A single sample gave rise to the 15 T cell receptor beta chains below, sequenced in a study of CD8 T cells in Susac syndrome. Random hexamers were used to reverse transcribe 0.5 to 1 ug of RNA. One entry per CDR3 protein, called by TCRdb with MiXCR from the immunoSEQ multiplex PCR reads. Here the sample spans 200,000 to 250,000 distinct CDR3 sequences, about 94% being singletons. Sequenced input: CD4+ T cells from PBMCs. The receptors derive from a human donor with Susac syndrome.

The chain is built from TRBV3-1 and TRBJ2-5, with D uncertain. In germline, CDR1 is LGHDT, CDR2 YNNKEL (reference sequence). With 1 base removed from V and 1 base from J, the gap between germline ends came to 13 bases. The CDR3 is 16 amino acids. DNA for the CDR3: TGTGCCAGCAGCCAAGTGGCTCCAAACTCCCAAGAGACCCAGTACTTC. This sequence encodes CASSQVAPNSQETQYF.

This clonotype appeared a few times. In nucleotides, the CDR3 is TGCGCCAGCAGCCTGACAGGGGGTGGCCTTTACAATGAGCAGTTCTTC. This sequence encodes CASSLTGGGLYNEQFF. This chain connects TRBV5-1 to TRBJ2-1, with 9 bases aligning to TRBD1. Germline lookup yields CDR1 SGHRS and CDR2 YFSETQ. Losses at the gene ends were 4 bases for V and 4 bases for J; bases not matched to a gene: 9. CDR3 size: 16 residues.

The J gene is TRBJ1-5, the V gene TRBV6-2 or TRBV6-3; D is unclear. The V and J ends lost 6 bases and 6 bases respectively, with 18 bases between them. Germline CDR1 reads MNHEY; CDR2 reads SVGEGT. CDR3 length equals 15 residues. CDR3 sequence: CASRLGFRKGQPQHF. Written as DNA, the CDR3 is TGTGCCAGCAGACTAGGTTTTAGGAAAGGTCAGCCCCAGCATTTT.

The chain joins TRBV20-1 to TRBJ2-3; no reliable D call. CDR1 is DFQATT and CDR2 is SNEGSKA in the germline V gene (reference sequence). The CDR3 is made up of 13 amino acids. Trimming left V 4 bases short and J 5 bases short, with 13 bases between. The CDR3: CSANLDVLDTQYF. DNA of the CDR3: TGCAGTGCTAATCTAGATGTTCTAGATACGCAGTATTTT.

The V gene is TRBV11-2, the J gene TRBJ2-7; no firm D call. Germline V lookup: CDR1 SGHAT, CDR2 FQNNGV. This CDR3 is 16 amino acids long. The ends were cut back, 1 base at V and 0 bases at J, with 13 bases in the middle. The CDR3 DNA is TGTGCCAGCAGCTTAGGAGAGATTACGAGCTCCTACGAGCAGTACTTC. Protein: CASSLGEITSSYEQYF.

The chain couples TRBV9 to TRBJ2-7; weak D call: TRBD2 (6 bases). With 4 bases removed from V and 3 bases from J, the gap between germline ends came to 17 bases. Germline V gene lookup returns CDR1 SGDLS and CDR2 YYNGEE. The CDR3 has 15 residues. As DNA, the CDR3 is TGTGCCAGCAGCAAAACCGGGACTGAGTTCTACGAGCAGTACTTC. Translation: CASSKTGTEFYEQYF.

V and J are TRBV6-1 and TRBJ2-7; D uncertain. The germline gives CDR1 MNHNS, CDR2 SASEGT. Trimming took off 7 bases at V and 1 base at J, with 11 bases between the two ends. The CDR3 is 13 residues long. The CDR3 sequence is CASMTPGSYEQYF. In DNA form, the CDR3 reads TGTGCCAGCATGACCCCTGGGTCCTACGAGCAGTACTTC.

This chain joins TRBV6-5 and TRBJ2-5, with D possibly being TRBD1 or TRBD2 (5 bases each). Germline V gene sequence: CDR1 MNHEY, CDR2 SVGAGI. Trimming removed 7 bases at V and 6 bases at J, with 15 bases between. The CDR3 covers 13 residues. The CDR3 DNA is TGTGCCAGCACCGTCCGTGGGGGAAAGACCCAGTACTTC. Translation gives CASTVRGGKTQYF.

V gene TRBV20-1 combines with J gene TRBJ1-1; D is possibly TRBD1 (5 bases). Germline V gene sequence: CDR1 DFQATT, CDR2 SNEGSKA (reference sequence). There are 13 residues in the CDR3. V was pared by 0 bases and J by 9 bases, with 14 bases between. CDR3 nucleotide sequence: TGCAGTGCTAGAGATGGAGGCTCAGGGAAAGCTTTCTTT. This sequence encodes CSARDGGSGKAFF.

This chain connects TRBV5-4 to TRBJ1-2; D might be TRBD1 (6 bases). The V and J ends lost 3 bases and 3 bases respectively, with 18 bases between them. The germline CDR1 and CDR2 sequences are SGHNT and YYREEE (reference sequence). There are 16 residues in the CDR3. The CDR3 coding sequence is TGTGCCAGCAGCTGGGGGCCAACCCGGGGAGACTATGGCTACACCTTC. This translates into CASSWGPTRGDYGYTF.

V gene TRBV28 combines with J gene TRBJ2-2; 7 bases line up with TRBD2. With 3 bases clipped from V and 7 bases from J, the junction kept 8 bases outside the gene matches. Germline V gives CDR1 MDHEN, CDR2 SYDVKM. The CDR3 length is 15 residues. The CDR3 region is CASSLPGTNFGELFF. The CDR3 nucleotides read TGTGCCAGCAGTTTGCCCGGGACTAATTTCGGGGAGCTGTTTTTT. Full variable domain (missing parts from reference TRBV28 and TRBJ2-2): DVKVTQSSRYLVKRTGEKVFLECVQDMDHENMFWYRQDPGLGLRLIYFSYDVKMKEKGDIPEGYSVSREKKERFSLILESASTNQTSMYLCASSLPGTNFGELFFGEGSRLTVL.

The rearrangement links TRBV24-1 to TRBJ1-6, with 9 nucleotides matching TRBD1. J lost 9 bases, V lost 5 bases, and 10 bases had no gene match. The CDR3 consists of 16 residues. Looked up from germline, CDR1 is KGHDR and CDR2 is SFDVKD. In nucleotides, the CDR3 is TGTGCCACCAGTGGTAACGGACAGGGGAAATTTTCACCCCTCCACTTT. Translation: CATSGNGQGKFSPLHF.

J is TRBJ2-7 and V is TRBV5-4; D could derive from TRBD1 or TRBD2 (5 bases each). The CDR3 contains 14 residues. CDR1 SGHNT and CDR2 YYREEE come from the germline V gene (reference sequence). With 5 bases removed from V and 2 bases from J, the gap between germline ends came to 14 bases. DNA of the CDR3: TGTGCCAGCAGATTAGATCTGGGGGCCTACGAGCAGTACTTC. Translation: CASRLDLGAYEQYF.

The chain is built from TRBV2 and TRBJ1-2; TRBD1 matches 10 bases. Germline assignment: CDR1 SNHLY and CDR2 FYNNEI. This CDR3 is built from 15 residues. The V segment lost 1 base and the J segment 8 bases; nucleotides outside the gene matches: 7. CDR3 amino acids: CASSEGRQGAVGYTF. CDR3 nucleotides: TGTGCCAGCAGTGAAGGGAGACAGGGGGCGGTAGGCTACACCTTC.

The CDR3 spells CASSYSFSEAFF. The CDR3, as DNA: TGTGCCAGCAGTTACTCATTCAGCGAGGCTTTCTTT. The chain combines TRBV6-2 or TRBV6-3 with TRBJ1-1; D is ambiguous. V lost 0 bases, J lost 11 bases, and 10 bases lay in between. This CDR3 is built from 12 residues. The V gene's germline CDR1 is MNHEY and CDR2 SVGEGT.